These T cell receptor beta chains were read from a single sample in a study of T cells after yellow fever vaccination. TCRdb redid the calling of the 5' RACE reads with MiXCR, one entry per CDR3 protein. The top ten hold around 28% of the sample, which has under 95,000 distinct CDR3 sequences, around 7.9% seen once. This sample comprised CD8+ T cells sorted from PBMCs, obtained around 10 days after the first yellow fever vaccination. These receptors came from a man younger than 35 who received the YFV17D yellow fever vaccine. Each CDR3 is given with its conserved first and last residue. The D gene is left open where the match is weak. Not all rows give a size; the values are once, few, many and, for expanded clones, a class.

CASSRGLAGVFSYEQYF TGTGCCAGCAGCCGGGGACTAGCGGGGGTTTTCTCCTACGAGCAGTACTTC TRBV11-2 TRBD2 TRBJ2-7 -
CASSPAGGYGYTF TGCGCCAGCAGCCCTGCAGGGGGCTATGGCTACACCTTC TRBV4-3 TRBD1 TRBJ1-2 many
CASSLRGTALMSYGYTF TGTGCCAGCAGTTTAAGGGGGACAGCCTTAATGAGCTATGGCTACACCTTC TRBV27 TRBD1 TRBJ1-2 -
CASSSGIYEQYF TGTGCCAGCAGTTCCGGGATCTACGAGCAGTACTTC TRBV27 - TRBJ2-7 many
CASSPGTTGELFF TGTGCCAGCAGCCCCGGGACAACCGGGGAGCTGTTTTTT TRBV6-5 - TRBJ2-2 many
CAISEPEGTAQEKLFF TGTGCCATCAGTGAGCCTGAAGGTACAGCGCAGGAAAAACTGTTTTTT TRBV10-3 - TRBJ1-4 few
CSASGLAGSRYETQYF TGCAGTGCTAGTGGACTAGCGGGGTCCCGGTATGAGACCCAGTACTTC TRBV20-1 TRBD2 TRBJ2-5 many
CASSLVGESNQPQHF TGCGCCAGCAGCTTGGTGGGGGAGAGCAATCAGCCCCAGCATTTT TRBV5-1 - TRBJ1-5 many
CSVVQGIPPNEQFF TGCAGCGTTGTGCAGGGTATCCCCCCCAATGAGCAGTTCTTC TRBV29-1 - TRBJ2-1 many
CASNQAVRGRYNEQFF TGTGCCAGCAACCAAGCGGTCAGGGGGCGTTACAATGAGCAGTTCTTC TRBV5-5 TRBD1 TRBJ2-1 few
CAISESTMGNQPQHF TGTGCCATCAGTGAGTCGACGATGGGAAATCAGCCCCAGCATTTT TRBV10-3 - TRBJ1-5 -
CASSYNLQGLFGDTQYF TGTGCCAGCAGCTATAACCTACAGGGGCTTTTTGGAGATACGCAGTATTTT TRBV7-9 TRBD1 TRBJ2-3 many
CASSLKEGAETQYF TGTGCCAGCAGCTTAAAAGAGGGGGCTGAGACCCAGTACTTC TRBV7-3 TRBD1 TRBJ2-5 many
CASSPPDFPPLFGYTF TGTGCCAGCAGCCCTCCCGACTTTCCCCCACTCTTTGGCTACACCTTC TRBV9 - TRBJ1-2 -
CASSPGPRGETQYF TGCGCCAGCAGCCCCGGACCCAGGGGGGAGACCCAGTACTTC TRBV4-1 TRBD1 TRBJ2-5 few
CASSLSDRGSSPLHF TGTGCCAGCAGTTTATCGGACAGGGGTAGCTCACCCCTCCACTTT TRBV27 TRBD1 TRBJ1-6 -
CSVHGTGNLGEQFF TGCAGCGTCCACGGGACCGGGAACCTTGGTGAGCAGTTCTTC TRBV29-1 - TRBJ2-1 many
CASSSYMFF TGTGCCAGCAGCTCATATATGTTCTTC TRBV11-3 - TRBJ2-1 many
CASSFSAGAMNTEAFF TGTGCCAGCAGCTTCAGTGCAGGGGCGATGAACACTGAAGCTTTCTTT TRBV7-6 - TRBJ1-1 -
CSVPLTSTDTQYF TGCAGCGTCCCCTTGACTAGCACAGATACGCAGTATTTT TRBV29-1 - TRBJ2-3 many
CASSQARPTGFQETQYF TGTGCCAGCAGCCAAGCCCGCCCGACAGGGTTTCAAGAGACCCAGTACTTC TRBV3-1 TRBD1 TRBJ2-5 many
CASSRVGEKLFF TGTGCCAGCAGCAGGGTAGGAGAAAAACTGTTTTTT TRBV5-5 - TRBJ1-4 -
CASSRGPSYGNSPLHF TGTGCCAGCAGTCGCGGACCCTCGTATGGTAATTCACCCCTCCACTTT TRBV12-3/TRBV12-4 - TRBJ1-6 many
CASSLRGGTDTQYF TGTGCCAGCAGTCTGCGGGGGGGCACAGATACGCAGTATTTT TRBV9 TRBD2 TRBJ2-3 many
CASSAGLAGGSDEQFF TGTGCCAGCAGCGCTGGACTAGCGGGGGGCAGTGATGAGCAGTTCTTC TRBV6-4 TRBD2 TRBJ2-1 many
CASTSPRGGAYNEQFF TGTGCCAGCACCTCCCCGCGGGGGGGGGCATACAATGAGCAGTTCTTC TRBV27 TRBD2 TRBJ2-1 few
CASSLRVVRGLSGELFF TGCGCCAGCAGCCTCAGGGTGGTTCGGGGTCTCTCCGGGGAGCTGTTTTTT TRBV4-1 - TRBJ2-2 many
CASSQAHRMGEAFF TGCGCCAGCAGCCAAGCCCACCGCATGGGTGAAGCTTTCTTT TRBV4-1 - TRBJ1-1 few